Following are 5 T cell receptor beta chains from one sample sequenced in a study of PD-L1 blockade in urothelial cancer. TCRdb's copy holds only in-frame clones and misses some; the assay was immunoSEQ multiplex PCR. The sample carries 55,000 or so clones, approximately 87% recorded once. The sequencing here drew on PBMCs, taken around atezolizumab (anti-PD-L1) treatment. These receptors were collected from a man aged 35 to 55 with urothelial cancer.

This sequence joins TRBV7-9 and TRBJ2-3, with D uncertain. The V and J ends lost 5 bases and 6 bases respectively, with 15 bases between them. Germline loops: CDR1 SEHNR, CDR2 FQNEAQ (reference sequence). The CDR3 loop spans 14 amino acids. In DNA form, the CDR3 reads TGTGCCAGCAGCCACCGAGATGTATTGGATACGCAGTATTTT. Encoded protein: CASSHRDVLDTQYF.

The chain recombines TRBV2 with TRBJ2-2, with D hard to call. CDR3 length: 14 amino acids. Germline V gene lookup returns CDR1 SNHLY and CDR2 FYNNEI. Trimming left V 1 base short and J 7 bases short, with 10 bases between. The CDR3 loop is CASSEVSTNGELFF. DNA of the CDR3: TGTGCCAGCAGTGAAGTCTCGACAAACGGGGAGCTGTTTTTT.

V usage is TRBV18 and J usage is TRBJ1-5, with D unresolved. The CDR3 runs to 12 residues. CDR1 is KGHSH and CDR2 is LQKENI in the germline V gene. V lost 5 bases, J lost 4 bases, and 6 bases lay in between. The CDR3 sequence is CASSYPNQPQHF. The CDR3 region has the DNA TGTGCCAGCTCATATCCGAATCAGCCCCAGCATTTT.

V and J are TRBV7-8 and TRBJ1-1; unclear D gene. Germline lookup yields CDR1 SGHVS and CDR2 FQNEAQ. V was pared by 1 base and J by 5 bases, with 11 bases between. The CDR3 length is 14 residues. CDR3 sequence (DNA): TGTGCCAGCAGCTTAGAAGGGAGTTGGACTGAAGCTTTCTTT. Protein sequence: CASSLEGSWTEAFF.

The table lists this clone with a count of one. This sequence joins TRBV23-1 and TRBJ1-4; D remains unclear. TRBV23-1 is placed among ORFs of uncertain function. This CDR3 comprises 15 residues. With 3 bases removed from V and 0 bases from J, the gap between germline ends came to 8 bases. CDR3 loop: CASSQKTPTNEKLFF. CDR3 DNA sequence: TGCGCCAGCAGTCAGAAGACTCCAACTAATGAAAAACTGTTTTTT.